This TCR beta chain appears in the sequencing data of a study of shared clonotypes between healthy human individuals. General study points: Sharing across four donors was highest in naive CD4 (roughly 5%) and lowest in memory CD8 (roughly 0.4%). Sequencing of the sorted subsets was shown by rarefaction to be incomplete despite large depth. Few donors limited the genetic and exposure-history diversity represented.

CD45RO negativity and positive selection for CCR7 defined naive CD8 cells, a population that excluded terminally differentiated effector memory CD45RA+ cells. All donors qualified as healthy HIV-negative adults and had experienced no recent acute infections or vaccinations. CDR3 size: 10 residues. CDR1 is MNHEY, CDR2 SMNVEV, per germline (reference sequence). Deletions cut 6 bases from V and 6 bases from J, with 4 bases between. A note on this clone: What it recognizes is unknown. This same CDR3 is encoded by further DNA sequences in the sample.

Libraries were prepared by immunoSEQ multiplex PCR; TCRdb keeps only in-frame clonotypes and omits some of them. The sample shows about 2.1 million clones, around 93% of them seen only once. The sequencing input was naive CD8+ T cells from PBMCs. The chain combines TRBV27 with TRBJ2-3, with D hard to call. The sequence derives from a young man in good health. Some clones in this sample may be carry-over from other donors' samples. The CDR3 loop reads CASRADTQYF. The CDR3 DNA sequence: TGTGCCAGCAGGGCCGATACGCAGTATTTT.